These 20 T cell receptor beta chains share one sample of origin, sequenced in a study of CD8 T cells in Susac syndrome. A quantity of roughly 0.5 to 1 ug RNA underwent reverse transcription using random hexamers. Using its own MiXCR run on the immunoSEQ multiplex PCR reads, TCRdb lists one record per CDR3 protein. The sample shows under 95,000 distinct CDR3 sequences, around 94% of them seen only once. The sample taken for sequencing was CD4+ T cells from PBMCs. All receptors derive from a human donor with Susac syndrome.

This chain links TRBV7-8 with TRBJ2-1; 7 bases map to TRBD2. Germline lookup yields CDR1 SGHVS and CDR2 FQNEAQ. The CDR3 loop spans 12 amino acids. With 4 bases clipped from V and 7 bases from J, the junction kept 1 base outside the gene matches. The CDR3 here is CASSWEGNEQFF. CDR3 nucleotides: TGTGCCAGCAGCTGGGAGGGAAATGAGCAGTTCTTC. Looking up the rest from reference TRBV7-8 and TRBJ2-1 gives the full variable domain: GAGVSQSPRYKVAKRGQDVALRCDPISGHVSLFWYQQALGQGPEFLTYFQNEAQLDKSGLPSDRFFAERPEGSVSTLKIQRTQQEDSAVYLCASSWEGNEQFFGPGTRLTVL.

V usage is TRBV20-1 and J usage is TRBJ2-7; D gene unclear. Germline V gene data show CDR1 as DFQATT and CDR2 as SNEGSKA (reference sequence). V lost 1 base and J lost 6, with 10 bases in between. The length of the CDR3 is 12 residues. CDR3 bases: TGCAGTGCTAGAGGCCGGAACGGCGAGCAGTACTTC. Residues: CSARGRNGEQYF.

This sequence joins TRBV9 and TRBJ1-2; 7 bases match TRBD1. The CDR3 runs 14 residues. The V gene's germline CDR1 is SGDLS and CDR2 YYNGEE. Trimming removed 3 bases from V and 5 bases from J; junction bases left unmatched: 7. The CDR3 DNA reads TGTGCCAGCAGCGGAGGACAGGTTTTATATGGCTACACCTTC. It encodes CASSGGQVLYGYTF.

This clonotype was observed a single time. The chain recombines TRBV4-3 with TRBJ2-7; 11 nucleotides align to TRBD2. The CDR3 has 17 residues. Germline assignment: CDR1 LGHNA and CDR2 YSLEER. Germline trimming cut 2 bases from V and 4 bases from J; bases unmatched to any gene: 10. CDR3 sequence (DNA): TGCGCCAGCAGCCAAAGGCTAGCGGGGGGCCGAGGGTACGAGCAGTACTTC. Amino acid sequence: CASSQRLAGGRGYEQYF.

This chain connects TRBV9 to TRBJ1-4; 8 bases are a match to TRBD1. Germline CDR1 reads SGDLS; CDR2 reads YYNGEE. The CDR3 has 14 residues. V shed 2 bases, J shed 14 bases, and the junction held 11 bases outside the gene matches. Here the CDR3 reads CASSVAGTGAELFF. In DNA form, the CDR3 reads TGTGCCAGCAGCGTGGCCGGGACAGGCGCAGAGCTGTTTTTT.

As DNA, the CDR3 is TGTGCCAGCGGGATAAACTTCTATGGCTACACCTTC. This codes for CASGINFYGYTF. The chain combines TRBV12-3 or TRBV12-4 with TRBJ1-2; D unresolved. This CDR3 has 12 residues. V was shortened by 8 bases and J by 4 bases, with 11 bases between the two germline ends.

This chain joins TRBV20-1 and TRBJ2-3; the match to TRBD2 covers 7 bases. CDR3 size: 14 residues. CDR1 and CDR2 (germline): DFQATT, SNEGSKA (reference sequence). J lost 4 bases, V lost 3 bases, and 7 bases had no gene match. CDR3 in DNA: TGCAGTGCTAGTGGGGACTACCCTCCAGATACGCAGTATTTT. It is translated as CSASGDYPPDTQYF.

The chain has TRBV25-1 and TRBJ2-7; tentative D call: TRBD1 (6 bases). V lost 4 bases, J lost 8 bases, and 15 bases lay in between. Germline CDR1 is MGHDK and CDR2 is SYGVNS. CDR3 length: 13 residues. The DNA for the CDR3 is TGTGCCAGCAGTGTACCAGTAACAGGGAAGCAGTACTTC. This sequence encodes CASSVPVTGKQYF.

The J gene is TRBJ2-7, the V gene TRBV19, with D perhaps matching TRBD1 (5 bases). The CDR3 runs to 14 residues. Germline-derived CDR1 and CDR2 are LNHDA and SQIVND (reference sequence). The V and J ends lost 3 bases and 6 bases respectively, with 15 bases between them. CDR3 amino acids: CASSILQGESEQYF. The DNA for the CDR3 is TGTGCCAGTAGTATTCTTCAGGGTGAGAGCGAGCAGTACTTC.

CDR3 coding DNA: TGCGCCAGCAGCTTGGAGACAGTCGGGGAGCTGTTTTTT. This translates into CASSLETVGELFF. The rearrangement joins TRBV5-1 to TRBJ2-2, with a possible D match to TRBD1 (5 bases). CDR1 SGHRS and CDR2 YFSETQ come from the germline V gene. The V gene lost 0 bases and the J gene lost 7 bases, with 7 bases spanning the gap. This CDR3 is built from 13 residues.

The rearrangement links TRBV7-8 to TRBJ1-4, with a tentative D call TRBD1 (6 bases). The CDR3 covers 16 residues. V was cut by 5 bases and J by 8 bases, with 21 bases left in between. CDR1 and CDR2 (germline): SGHVS, FQNEAQ. The CDR3 loop reads CASSLRMDSYEEKLFF. CDR3 DNA: TGTGCCAGCAGCCTTAGAATGGACAGCTATGAAGAAAAACTGTTTTTT.

The gene calls are TRBV7-3 and TRBJ1-2; weak D call: TRBD1 (6 bases). The V gene's germline CDR1 is SGHTA and CDR2 FQGTGA. Trimming took off 1 base at V and 7 bases at J, with 10 bases between the two ends. This CDR3 is 13 amino acids long. Written as DNA, the CDR3 is TGTGCCAGCAGCTTAATCAGGGGAAGTGGCTACACCTTC. Translation gives CASSLIRGSGYTF.

This chain joins TRBV30 and TRBJ1-5; D ambiguous. The V end lost 0 bases, the J end lost 1 base, and 7 bases lay between the germline ends. In germline, CDR1 is GTSNPN, CDR2 SVGIG (reference sequence). The CDR3 is 14 amino acids. The CDR3 DNA is TGTGCCTGGAGTGTACTGCAGAGCAATCAGCCCCAGCATTTT. This gives the protein CAWSVLQSNQPQHF.

The rearrangement uses TRBV18 and TRBJ2-7; no firm D call. The germline CDR1 and CDR2 sequences are KGHSH and LQKENI. V lost 6 bases and J 0 bases, leaving 6 bases between the germline ends. The CDR3 totals 12 residues. CDR3 residues: CASSPFSYEQYF. The DNA for the CDR3 is TGTGCCAGCTCGCCATTCTCCTACGAGCAGTACTTC.

This chain joins TRBV15 and TRBJ2-2; a possible D gene is TRBD1 (6 bases). In germline, CDR1 is LNHNV, CDR2 YYDKDF (reference sequence). Trimming took 0 bases from V and 5 from J, leaving 7 bases between them. The CDR3 totals 14 residues. The CDR3 DNA reads TGTGCCACCAGCAGAGACAGGGGAACCGGGGAGCTGTTTTTT. Protein sequence: CATSRDRGTGELFF.

This clonotype was seen only once. The J gene is TRBJ2-1, the V gene TRBV14; D call uncertain. The CDR3 sequence is 15 residues long. CDR1 and CDR2 (germline): SGHDN, FVKESK. With 0 bases removed from V and 3 bases from J, the gap between germline ends came to 9 bases. The CDR3 nucleotides are TGTGCCAGCAGCCAAGATACCAGGCGCTACAATGAGCAGTTCTTC. Its translation: CASSQDTRRYNEQFF.

This rearrangement joins TRBV30 to TRBJ2-3, with 9 bases that match TRBD2. Germline trimming cut 4 bases from V and 1 base from J; bases unmatched to any gene: 9. From germline, CDR1 is GTSNPN and CDR2 SVGIG (reference sequence). This CDR3 has 16 residues. CDR3 nucleotide sequence: TGTGCCTGGAACTTTGGCTCTAGCGGGGGCACAGATACGCAGTATTTT. This codes for CAWNFGSSGGTDTQYF.

The chain combines TRBV5-4 with TRBJ2-5; tentative D call: TRBD2 (6 bases). This CDR3 comprises 13 residues. The V end was cut by 4 bases, the J end by 6 bases, with 13 bases between. Germline V lookup: CDR1 SGHNT, CDR2 YYREEE (reference sequence). The CDR3 region has the DNA TGTGCCAGCAGCGAGTCTAGCGTTCAGACCCAGTACTTC. The encoded protein is CASSESSVQTQYF.

The chain is built from TRBV30 and TRBJ1-6; tentatively, D is TRBD1 (5 bases). This CDR3 is 15 amino acids long. Germline V gene lookup returns CDR1 GTSNPN and CDR2 SVGIG (reference sequence). V was shortened by 0 bases and J by 7 bases, with 13 bases between the two germline ends. CDR3 region: CAWSVLGQGNSPLHF. DNA of the CDR3: TGTGCCTGGAGTGTATTGGGGCAAGGGAATTCACCCCTCCACTTT. Using reference TRBV30 and TRBJ1-6 for the parts outside the CDR3, the full variable domain is SQTIHQWPATLVQPVGSPLSLECTVEGTSNPNLYWYRQAAGRGLQLLFYSVGIGQISSEVPQNLSASRPQDRQFILSSKKLLLSDSGFYLCAWSVLGQGNSPLHFGNGTRLTVT.

J is TRBJ1-2 and V is TRBV2, with D hard to call. Trimming removed 0 bases from V and 7 bases from J, with 12 bases in between. The V gene's germline CDR1 is SNHLY and CDR2 FYNNEI. The CDR3 extends over 14 amino acids. CDR3 coding DNA: TGTGCCAGCAGTGAAGCCCGGGGAAGAGGTGGCTACACCTTC. It is translated as CASSEARGRGGYTF.